The entry below gives a single TCR beta chain sequence along with its context. What it binds is not known. CDR1 is MDHEN and CDR2 is SYDVKM in the germline V gene. CDR3 length: 14 amino acids. V lost 4 bases to trimming and J lost 5 bases, with 15 bases between them. Naive CD8 cells comprised CD45RO-negative, CCR7-positively selected cells, excluding terminally differentiated effector memory CD45RA+ cells. The healthy adult donors were HIV-negative and reported no recent acute infections or vaccinations. This record belongs to a study of shared clonotypes between healthy human individuals. About the study: There were three CD4 naive, three CD4 memory, two CD8 naive and one CD8 memory plates per donor.

Sequenced by immunoSEQ multiplex PCR; TCRdb stores in-frame clones only, minus some. Seen here are over 2,000,000 clones, 85% to 95% observed once, and the top ten hold approximately 1.7%. The study's findings and limits: Clonotype sharing among donors was expected to depend on sequencing depth.

The sequence was collected from a man in his late teens or twenties in good health. Some clones in this sample may be carry-over from other donors' samples. This chain uses TRBV28 with TRBJ2-7; D not resolved. The sample comprised naive CD8+ T cells from PBMCs. Written as DNA, the CDR3 is TGTGCCAGCAGTTCCCCCCGCGTATATCACGAGCAGTACTTC. Translation gives CASSSPRVYHEQYF.